This T cell receptor (beta chain) was sequenced for a study of blood T cell repertoires in COVID-19 (dated by TCRdb to about 2020). As for the study more broadly: Samples covering the acute and convalescent phases of COVID-19 were provided by collaborators in the United States, Italy and Spain. The material from the prospective study consisted of cDNA or gDNA derived from T cells, B-cell-depleted T cells, or PBMCs. Subjects who had been exposed to COVID-19, were actively infected with it, or had recovered from it provided the deeply sampled blood TCRbeta repertoires that made up the dataset. The repertoires were released in a freely available public database meant as a resource for research on the immune response to SARS-CoV-2. The samples were drawn from the first 160 participants of the ongoing ImmuneRACE study and from 1,254 subjects provided by 6 global collaborators. A de-identified subject ID, COVID-19 status, age in years and sex were almost always included in the sample metadata. Where available, HLA class I and class II types were obtained from metadata supplied by the sample provider rather than from assay-based typing. The investigation overall reported the following: The quantity of clinical and demographic metadata differed by source and by participant and was supplied without curation.

Another Seattle source contributed samples from volunteer blood donors who had recovered from COVID-19. Each collaborating institution followed its own protocols to collect whole blood in K2EDTA tubes. Collaborator samples were shipped for TCRbeta analysis as frozen whole blood, isolated PBMCs, or DNA extracted from either sample type. TCRbeta CDR3 regions were amplified from genomic DNA by means of the immunoSEQ Assay, a bias-controlled multiplex PCR. The study's own analysis went as follows. Within the assay, amplification of reference gene primers was used to estimate how many nucleated cells each sample contained. Sequence reads were collapsed and filtered to measure the absolute abundance of every unique TCRbeta CDR3 rearrangement. For each sample, productive Simpson clonality was calculated by taking the square root of Simpson's diversity index across productive rearrangements. Sourced from immuneACCESS, this table was stored by TCRdb with only in-frame sequences that have V and J called. A share of the clones is absent; for the studies checked, an unresolved V gene accounts for under half, and the remainder has no known explanation. The V and J calls and clone size were taken over from that table, and D and trimming were inferred from the DNA. The sample contains 250,000 or so clones, roughly nine tenths of them found a single time. Together, the top ten hold roughly 4.8% of the sample.

To note about this clone: The antigen it binds to is not known. Base quality data are lacking; no much larger clone is found one base away.

The sample was peripheral blood. The sequence was collected from a woman in her thirties or forties who had recovered from COVID-19.

The CDR3 is CASSPGIQNTEAFF. The nucleotide sequence reads as follows: TGTGCCAGCTCACCCGGGATACAGAACACTGAAGCTTTCTTT. The V and J segments used are TRBV18 and TRBJ1-1, with the D segment identity uncertain. CDR1 and CDR2 are read off the germline V gene as KGHSH and LQKENI. From cysteine to phenylalanine, the CDR3 is 14 amino acids long. The DNA shown is the 42-base CDR3, in frame from base 1. V drops 3 bases and J drops 1 base, leaving 9 bases in between.